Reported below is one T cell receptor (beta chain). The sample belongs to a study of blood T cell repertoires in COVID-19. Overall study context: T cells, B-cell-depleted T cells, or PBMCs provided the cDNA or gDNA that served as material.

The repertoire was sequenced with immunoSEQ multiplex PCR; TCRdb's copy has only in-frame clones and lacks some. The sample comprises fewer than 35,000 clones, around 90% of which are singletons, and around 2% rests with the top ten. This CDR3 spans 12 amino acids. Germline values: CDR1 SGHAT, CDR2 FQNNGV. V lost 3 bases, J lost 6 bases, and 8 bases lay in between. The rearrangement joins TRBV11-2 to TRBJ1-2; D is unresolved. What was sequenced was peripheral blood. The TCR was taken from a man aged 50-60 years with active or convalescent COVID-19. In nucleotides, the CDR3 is TGTGCCAGCAGCTTCGAGCGGGATGGCTACACCTTC. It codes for CASSFERDGYTF. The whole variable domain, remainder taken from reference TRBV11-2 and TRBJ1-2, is EAGVAQSPRYKIIEKRQSVAFWCNPISGHATLYWYQQILGQGPKLLIQFQNNGVVDDSQLPKDRFSAERLKGVDSTLKIQPAKLEDSAVYLCASSFERDGYTFGSGTRLTVV.